Following are 15 T cell receptor beta chains from one sample sequenced in a study of spatial heterogeneity in lung cancer. Specified time point: sample taken at primary tumor resection. TCRdb re-analysed the 5' RACE reads in MiXCR, keeping a single row per CDR3 protein. The data hold some 44,000 distinct CDR3 sequences, with around 13% observed a single time. This material consisted of PBMCs, taken at surgery. The receptors were sampled from a male donor with early-stage non-small cell lung cancer.

In its sample, this clonotype was seen many times. This CDR3 is CASSFNYNEQFF. CDR3 nucleotide sequence: TGTGCCAGCAGTTTCAACTACAATGAGCAGTTCTTC. The J gene is TRBJ2-1, the V gene TRBV28; D ambiguous. V was clipped by 3 bases and J by 3 bases, with 3 bases between them. This CDR3 comprises 12 residues. Germline CDR1 is MDHEN and CDR2 is SYDVKM.

The chain combines TRBV10-3 with TRBJ2-5; no clear D gene. The CDR3 length is 14 residues. Looked up from germline, CDR1 is ENHRY and CDR2 is SYGVKD. V gave up 6 bases and J gave up 3 bases, with 14 bases separating them. CDR3 region: CAISLDSREETQYF. CDR3 nucleotide sequence: TGTGCCATCAGCCTAGACTCTCGCGAAGAGACCCAGTACTTC.

This clonotype was detected only a few times. This chain uses TRBV29-1 with TRBJ2-3; D is unresolved. Germline assignment: CDR1 SQVTM and CDR2 ANQGSEA. The CDR3 runs to 14 residues. V lost 3 bases and J lost 3, with 13 bases in between. Written as DNA, the CDR3 is TGCAGCGTTGATAGCCGGGTGCGGACAGATACGCAGTATTTT. As protein: CSVDSRVRTDTQYF.

The chain carries TRBV7-9 and TRBJ1-2, with D unresolved. The germline V gene encodes CDR1 SEHNR and CDR2 FQNEAQ (reference sequence). Trimming stripped 4 bases from V and 6 bases from J, with 12 bases between. This CDR3 region has 13 residues. CDR3 nucleotides: TGTGCCAGCAGCTCTTACAGAGCGGATGGCTACACCTTC. Protein: CASSSYRADGYTF.

CDR3 coding DNA: TGTGCCAGCTCACCTTTACAGGGGCCTGATGAAAAACTGTTTTTT. Amino acid sequence: CASSPLQGPDEKLFF. The chain uses TRBV18 and TRBJ1-4; 7 nucleotides agree with TRBD1. The germline V gene has CDR1 KGHSH and CDR2 LQKENI. The CDR3 spans 15 residues. V lost 3 bases, J lost 6 bases, and 7 bases stayed unmatched.

CDR3 DNA sequence: TGCAGTGCTAGACCTTTAGCGGGAGTTTACAATGAGCAGTTCTTC. It translates to CSARPLAGVYNEQFF. This chain joins TRBV20-1 and TRBJ2-1; TRBD2 agrees at 9 bases. J gave up 4 bases and V 2 bases, and 6 bases lay outside the gene matches. Germline CDR1 reads DFQATT; CDR2 reads SNEGSKA (reference sequence). The CDR3 spans 15 residues.

Many counts were recorded for this clonotype. V usage is TRBV6-2 or TRBV6-3 and J usage is TRBJ2-5, with no clear D. The CDR3 totals 14 residues. V lost 3 bases and J 1 base, leaving 9 bases between the germline ends. Germline V gene lookup returns CDR1 MNHEY and CDR2 SVGEGT. As DNA, the CDR3 is TGTGCCAGCAGTTATTGGGCAGCCCAAGAGACCCAGTACTTC. Protein: CASSYWAAQETQYF.

V usage is TRBV5-6 and J usage is TRBJ2-3, with 11 bases identical to TRBD2. Germline CDR1 and CDR2: SGHDT and YYEEEE. This CDR3 spans 20 amino acids. The ends lost 2 bases at V and 4 bases at J; junction bases unmatched: 18. CDR3 loop: CASSFSWVAGGPNVADTQYF. The CDR3, as DNA: TGTGCCAGCAGCTTCTCCTGGGTAGCGGGAGGGCCCAACGTTGCAGATACGCAGTATTTT.

The sample holds a few counts of this clonotype. DNA for the CDR3: TGTGCCAGCAGCGAAACAGGGAGCGGGAGGGCTAGCGAGCAGTACTTC. It yields the protein CASSETGSGRASEQYF. The J gene is TRBJ2-7, the V gene TRBV9; 10 nucleotides match TRBD2. Germline values: CDR1 SGDLS, CDR2 YYNGEE. The CDR3 is made up of 16 amino acids. The V segment lost 3 bases and the J segment 6 bases; nucleotides outside the gene matches: 12.

This clonotype appeared a few times. The chain carries TRBV28 and TRBJ1-3; D is undetermined. Trimming removed 0 bases at V and 5 bases at J, with 14 bases between. Germline V gene sequence: CDR1 MDHEN, CDR2 SYDVKM. CDR3 length: 16 residues. CDR3 protein: CASSLWVETFRNTIYF. CDR3 in DNA: TGTGCCAGCAGTTTATGGGTGGAGACATTTAGAAACACCATATATTTT.

This clonotype was counted a few times. V usage is TRBV5-6 and J usage is TRBJ2-1, with 9 bases identical to TRBD1. Germline CDR1 reads SGHDT; CDR2 reads YYEEEE. This CDR3 spans 15 amino acids. J lost 4 bases, V lost 4 bases, and 6 bases had no gene match. The CDR3 here is CASSGDREAYNEQFF. Here the CDR3 DNA reads TGTGCCAGCAGCGGGGACAGGGAAGCGTACAATGAGCAGTTCTTC.

V and J are TRBV7-2 and TRBJ2-3, with D possibly TRBD2 on 7 matching bases. The V gene's germline CDR1 is SGHTA and CDR2 FQGNSA. V dropped 7 bases and J dropped 2 bases, with 13 bases sitting between them. The CDR3 contains 14 residues. CDR3 residues: CASMLGGPTDTQYF. The CDR3 coding sequence is TGTGCCAGCATGTTGGGGGGGCCCACAGATACGCAGTATTTT.

This clonotype showed up just a few times. This sequence joins TRBV6-5 and TRBJ2-4, with D tentatively TRBD2 (6 bases). The length of the CDR3 is 14 residues. CDR1 is MNHEY, CDR2 SVGAGI, per germline. V was trimmed by 6 bases and J by 4 bases, leaving 13 bases between them. This CDR3 is CASRQPGEKNIQYF. The CDR3 region has the DNA TGTGCCAGCAGACAACCGGGAGAGAAAAACATTCAGTACTTC.

This clonotype has a count of ten or more. The rearrangement uses TRBV7-2 and TRBJ1-6, with a weak D call TRBD1 (5 bases). The V gene's germline CDR1 is SGHTA and CDR2 FQGNSA. CDR3 length: 13 residues. The ends were cut back, 5 bases at V and 7 bases at J, with 9 bases in the middle. CDR3 bases: TGTGCCAGCAGCACAGGTGTCAATTCACCCCTCCACTTT. This sequence encodes CASSTGVNSPLHF.

The rearrangement links TRBV15 to TRBJ2-7; unclear D gene. V lost 5 bases, J lost 0 bases, and 11 bases lay in between. From germline, CDR1 is LNHNV and CDR2 YYDKDF (reference sequence). The CDR3 covers 14 residues. CDR3 in DNA: TGTGCCACCAGCCCCGGCGTGAGCTCCTACGAGCAGTACTTC. It specifies CATSPGVSSYEQYF.